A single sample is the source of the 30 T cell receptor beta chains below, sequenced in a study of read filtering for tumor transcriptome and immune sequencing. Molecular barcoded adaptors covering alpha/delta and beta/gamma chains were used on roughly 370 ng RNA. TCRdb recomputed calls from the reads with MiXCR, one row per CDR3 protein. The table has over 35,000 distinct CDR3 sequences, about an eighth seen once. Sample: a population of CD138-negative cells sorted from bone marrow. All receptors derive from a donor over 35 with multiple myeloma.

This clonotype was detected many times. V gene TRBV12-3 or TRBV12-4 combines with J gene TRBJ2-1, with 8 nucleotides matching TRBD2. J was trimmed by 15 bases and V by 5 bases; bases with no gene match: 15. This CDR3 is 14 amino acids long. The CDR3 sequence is CASSRGRTSLEAFF. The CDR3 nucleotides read TGTGCCAGCAGTCGGGGACGGACTAGCCTAGAGGCGTTCTTC.

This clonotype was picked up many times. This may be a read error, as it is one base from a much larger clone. The CDR3 region has the DNA TGTGCCAACAGCTTGGGATGGCAGCAAGAGACCCAGTACTTC. Protein sequence: CANSLGWQQETQYF. The chain recombines TRBV5-4 with TRBJ2-5; D ambiguous. The CDR3 is made up of 14 amino acids. In germline, CDR1 is SGHNT, CDR2 YYREEE (reference sequence).

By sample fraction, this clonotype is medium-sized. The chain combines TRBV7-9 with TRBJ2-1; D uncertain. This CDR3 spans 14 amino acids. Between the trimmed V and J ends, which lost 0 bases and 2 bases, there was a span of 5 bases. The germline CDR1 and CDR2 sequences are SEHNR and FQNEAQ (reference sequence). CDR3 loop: CASSLAGTYNEQFF. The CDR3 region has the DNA TGTGCCAGCAGCTTAGCAGGGACCTACAATGAGCAGTTCTTC.

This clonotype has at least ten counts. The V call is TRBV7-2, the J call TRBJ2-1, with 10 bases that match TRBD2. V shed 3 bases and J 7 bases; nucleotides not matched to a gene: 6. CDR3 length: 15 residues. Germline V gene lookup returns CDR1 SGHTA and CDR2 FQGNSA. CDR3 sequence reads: CASSFPGLAKNEQFF. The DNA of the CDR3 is TGTGCCAGCAGCTTCCCGGGACTAGCGAAAAATGAGCAGTTCTTC.

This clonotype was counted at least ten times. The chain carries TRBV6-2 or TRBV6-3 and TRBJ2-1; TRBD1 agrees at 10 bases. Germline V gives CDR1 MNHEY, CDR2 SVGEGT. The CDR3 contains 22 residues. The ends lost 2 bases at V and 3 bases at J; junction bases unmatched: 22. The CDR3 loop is CASSYPSALGPGQGPFYNEQFF. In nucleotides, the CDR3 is TGTGCCAGCAGTTACCCCTCCGCCTTGGGTCCGGGACAGGGGCCCTTCTACAATGAGCAGTTCTTC.

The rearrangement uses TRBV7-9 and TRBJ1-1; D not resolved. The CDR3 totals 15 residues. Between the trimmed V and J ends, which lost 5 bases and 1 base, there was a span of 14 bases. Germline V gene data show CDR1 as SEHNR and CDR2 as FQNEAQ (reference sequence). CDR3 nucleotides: TGTGCCAGCAGCCCTAGTAATAGAGGGAACACTGAAGCTTTCTTT. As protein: CASSPSNRGNTEAFF.

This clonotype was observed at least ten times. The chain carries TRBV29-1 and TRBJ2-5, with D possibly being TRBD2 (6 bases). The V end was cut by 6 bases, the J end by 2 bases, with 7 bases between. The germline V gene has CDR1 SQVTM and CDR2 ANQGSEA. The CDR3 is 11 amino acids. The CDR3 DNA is TGCAGCGTAGCGGGTCAAGAGACCCAGTACTTC. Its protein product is CSVAGQETQYF. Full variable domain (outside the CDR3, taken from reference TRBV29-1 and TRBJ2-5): SAVISQKPSRDICQRGTSLTIQCQVDSQVTMMFWYRQQPGQSLTLIATANQGSEATYESGFVIDKFPISRPNLTFSTLTVSNMSPEDSSIYLCSVAGQETQYFGPGTRLLVL.

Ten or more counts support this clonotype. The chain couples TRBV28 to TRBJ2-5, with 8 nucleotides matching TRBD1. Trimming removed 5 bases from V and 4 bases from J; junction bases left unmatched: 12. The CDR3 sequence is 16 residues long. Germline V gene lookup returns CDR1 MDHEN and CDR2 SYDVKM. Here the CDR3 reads CASSNRWMGQVETQYF. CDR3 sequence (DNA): TGTGCCAGCAGTAACCGATGGATGGGACAGGTAGAGACCCAGTACTTC. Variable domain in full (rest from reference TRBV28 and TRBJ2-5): DVKVTQSSRYLVKRTGEKVFLECVQDMDHENMFWYRQDPGLGLRLIYFSYDVKMKEKGDIPEGYSVSREKKERFSLILESASTNQTSMYLCASSNRWMGQVETQYFGPGTRLLVL.

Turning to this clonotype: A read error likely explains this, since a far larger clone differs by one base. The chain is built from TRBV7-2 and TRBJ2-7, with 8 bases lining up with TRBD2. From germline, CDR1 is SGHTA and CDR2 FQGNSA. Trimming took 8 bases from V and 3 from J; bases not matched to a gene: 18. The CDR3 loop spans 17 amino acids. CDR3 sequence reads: CASGQGINSGDNYEQYF. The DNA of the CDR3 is TGTGCCAGCGGCCAAGGCATTAATAGCGGGGATAACTACGAGCAGTACTTC.

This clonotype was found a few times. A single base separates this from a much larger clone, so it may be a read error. CDR3 nucleotide sequence: TGCAACGTTAAAAGAAACTTGCTACGAGAGACCCAGTACTTC. Translation: CNVKRNLLRETQYF. The genes are TRBV29-1 and TRBJ2-5; the D is unclear. This CDR3 spans 14 amino acids. The V gene's germline CDR1 is SQVTM and CDR2 ANQGSEA.

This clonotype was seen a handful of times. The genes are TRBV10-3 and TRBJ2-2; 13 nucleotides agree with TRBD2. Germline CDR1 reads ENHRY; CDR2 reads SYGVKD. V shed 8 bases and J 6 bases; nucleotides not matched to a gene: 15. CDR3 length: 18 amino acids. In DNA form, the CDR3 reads TGTGCCATCCGCCCCGGACTAGCGGGAGACGACAGGTCCGGGGAGCTGTTTTTT. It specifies CAIRPGLAGDDRSGELFF.

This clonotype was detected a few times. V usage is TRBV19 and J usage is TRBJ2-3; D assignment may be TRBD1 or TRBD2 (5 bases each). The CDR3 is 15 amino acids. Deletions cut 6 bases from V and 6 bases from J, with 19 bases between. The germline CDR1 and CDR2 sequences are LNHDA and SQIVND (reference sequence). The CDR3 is CASSTGAQGVDTQYF. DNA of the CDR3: TGTGCCAGTAGCACCGGGGCCCAAGGCGTTGATACGCAGTATTTT.

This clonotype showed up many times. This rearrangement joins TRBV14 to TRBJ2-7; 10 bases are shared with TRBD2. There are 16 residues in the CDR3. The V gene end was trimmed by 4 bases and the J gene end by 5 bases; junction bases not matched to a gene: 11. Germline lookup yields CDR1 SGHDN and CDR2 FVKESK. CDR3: CASSRDLAGARDEQYF. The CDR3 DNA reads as TGTGCCAGCAGCCGGGACCTAGCGGGAGCTCGCGACGAGCAGTACTTC.

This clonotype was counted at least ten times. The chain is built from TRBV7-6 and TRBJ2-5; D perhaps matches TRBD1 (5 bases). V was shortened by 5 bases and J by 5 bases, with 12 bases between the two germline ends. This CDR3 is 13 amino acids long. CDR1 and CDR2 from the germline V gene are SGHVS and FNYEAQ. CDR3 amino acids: CASSTRESETQYF. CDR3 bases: TGTGCCAGCAGCACCAGGGAAAGCGAGACCCAGTACTTC.

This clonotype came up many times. The CDR3 DNA is TGTGCCAGCAGTTTAGGCGGGAGCATAAATCGAGATACGCAGTATTTT. It specifies CASSLGGSINRDTQYF. This chain uses TRBV12-3 or TRBV12-4 with TRBJ2-3; TRBD2 aligns across 7 bases. The ends lost 1 base at V and 5 bases at J; junction bases unmatched: 9. CDR3 length: 16 residues.

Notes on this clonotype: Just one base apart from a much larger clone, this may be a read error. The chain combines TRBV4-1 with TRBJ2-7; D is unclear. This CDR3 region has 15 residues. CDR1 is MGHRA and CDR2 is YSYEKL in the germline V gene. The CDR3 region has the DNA TGCGCCCGCAGCCAAGTGGGTAGGGCCACCTACGAGCAGTACTTC. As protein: CARSQVGRATYEQYF.

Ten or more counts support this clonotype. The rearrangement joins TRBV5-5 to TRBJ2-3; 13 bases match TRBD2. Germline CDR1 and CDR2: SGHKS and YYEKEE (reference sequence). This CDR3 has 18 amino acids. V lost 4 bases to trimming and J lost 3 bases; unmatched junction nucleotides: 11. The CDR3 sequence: CASSVGLAGALRTDTQYF. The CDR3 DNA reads TGTGCCAGCAGCGTTGGACTAGCGGGAGCACTAAGGACAGATACGCAGTATTTT.

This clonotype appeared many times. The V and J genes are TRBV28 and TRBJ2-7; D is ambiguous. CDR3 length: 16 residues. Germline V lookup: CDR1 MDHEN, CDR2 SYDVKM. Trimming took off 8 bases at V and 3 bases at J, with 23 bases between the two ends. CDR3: CASSPWSRAEDYEQYF. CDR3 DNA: TGTGCCAGCTCACCCTGGTCAAGAGCCGAGGACTACGAGCAGTACTTC.

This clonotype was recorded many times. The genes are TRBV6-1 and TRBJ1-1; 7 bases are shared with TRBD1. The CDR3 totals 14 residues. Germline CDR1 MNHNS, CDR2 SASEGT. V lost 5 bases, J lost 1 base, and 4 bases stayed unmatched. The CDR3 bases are TGTGCCAGCAGTCCGACAGGGAGGAACACTGAAGCTTTCTTT. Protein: CASSPTGRNTEAFF.

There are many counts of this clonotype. The CDR3 DNA follows: TGCGCCAGCAGTCTAGGAGGGCTTAATAGCAATCAGCCCCAGCATTTT. This codes for CASSLGGLNSNQPQHF. V usage is TRBV4-1 and J usage is TRBJ1-5; unclear D gene. The germline V and J ends were trimmed by 6 bases and 0 bases, with 15 bases remaining between them. CDR1 and CDR2 (germline): MGHRA, YSYEKL. The CDR3 is made up of 16 amino acids.

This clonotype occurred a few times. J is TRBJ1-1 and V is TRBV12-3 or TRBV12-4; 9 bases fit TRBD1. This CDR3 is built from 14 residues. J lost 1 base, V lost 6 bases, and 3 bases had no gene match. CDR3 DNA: TGTGCCAGCAGGGGACAGGGAAAGAACACTGAAGCTTTCTTT. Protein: CASRGQGKNTEAFF.

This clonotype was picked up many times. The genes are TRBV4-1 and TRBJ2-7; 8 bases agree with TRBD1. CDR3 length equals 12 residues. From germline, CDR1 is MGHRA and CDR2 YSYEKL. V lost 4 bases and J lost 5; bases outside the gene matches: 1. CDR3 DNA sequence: TGCGCCAGCAGCCCGACAGGGGACGAGCAGTACTTC. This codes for CASSPTGDEQYF.

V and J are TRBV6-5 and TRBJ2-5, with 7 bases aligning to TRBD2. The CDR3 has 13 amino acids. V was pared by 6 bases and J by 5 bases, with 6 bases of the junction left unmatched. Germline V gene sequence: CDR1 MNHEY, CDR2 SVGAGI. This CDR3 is CASRGGGPETQYF. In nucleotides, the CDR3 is TGTGCCAGCAGGGGCGGGGGTCCTGAGACCCAGTACTTC.

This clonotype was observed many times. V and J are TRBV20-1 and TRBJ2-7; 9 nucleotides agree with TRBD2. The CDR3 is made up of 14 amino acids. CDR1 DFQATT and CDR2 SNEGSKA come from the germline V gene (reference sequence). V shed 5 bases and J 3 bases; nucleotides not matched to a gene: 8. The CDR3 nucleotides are TGCAGTGCTCCTCTAGCGGGACGGTTCTACGAGCAGTACTTC. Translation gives CSAPLAGRFYEQYF.

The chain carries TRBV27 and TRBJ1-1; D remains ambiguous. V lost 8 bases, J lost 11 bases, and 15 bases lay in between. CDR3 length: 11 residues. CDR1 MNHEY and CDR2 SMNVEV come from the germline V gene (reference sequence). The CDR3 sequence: CASASRVRAFF. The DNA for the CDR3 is TGTGCCAGCGCCTCGCGGGTTCGGGCTTTCTTT.

CDR3 residues: CASSAGGHYEQYF. In DNA, the CDR3 is TGTGCCAGCAGCGCGGGGGGCCACTACGAGCAGTACTTC. The gene calls are TRBV7-2 and TRBJ2-7, with 8 nucleotides matching TRBD2. CDR1 SGHTA and CDR2 FQGNSA come from the germline V gene. The CDR3 has 13 amino acids. With 5 bases clipped from V and 3 bases from J, the junction kept 3 bases outside the gene matches.

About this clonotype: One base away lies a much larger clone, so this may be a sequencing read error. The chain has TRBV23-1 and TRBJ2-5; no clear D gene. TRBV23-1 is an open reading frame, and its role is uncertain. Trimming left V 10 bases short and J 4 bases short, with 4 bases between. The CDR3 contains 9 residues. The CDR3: CANRETQYF. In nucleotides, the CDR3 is TGCGCCAACAGAGAGACCCAGTACTTC.

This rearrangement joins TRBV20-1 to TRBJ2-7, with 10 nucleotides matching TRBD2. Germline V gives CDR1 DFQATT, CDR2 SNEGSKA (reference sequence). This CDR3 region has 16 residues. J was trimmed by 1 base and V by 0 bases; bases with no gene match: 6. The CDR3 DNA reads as TGCAGTGCTAGAGATAAGAGGACTAGCGGATCCTACGAGCAGTACTTC. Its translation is CSARDKRTSGSYEQYF.

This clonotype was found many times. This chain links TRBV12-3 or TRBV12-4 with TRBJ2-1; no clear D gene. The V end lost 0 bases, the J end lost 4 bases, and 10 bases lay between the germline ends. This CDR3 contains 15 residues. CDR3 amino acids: CASSLAGIVYNEQFF. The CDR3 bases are TGTGCCAGCAGTTTAGCGGGAATTGTATACAATGAGCAGTTCTTC.

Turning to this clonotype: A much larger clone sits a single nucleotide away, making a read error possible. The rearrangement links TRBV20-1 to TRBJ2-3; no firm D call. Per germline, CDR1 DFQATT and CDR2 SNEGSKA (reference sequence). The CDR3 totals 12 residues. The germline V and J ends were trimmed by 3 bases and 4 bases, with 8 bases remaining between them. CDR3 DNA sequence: TGCAGTGCTAGGGGCGGATCAGATACGCAGTATTTT. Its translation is CSARGGSDTQYF.